The 25 T cell receptor beta chains reported below all come from one sample, sequenced in a study of early T cells in non-severe SARS-CoV-2 infection. TCRdb used MiXCR to reprocess the 5' RACE reads, holding one entry per CDR3 protein. The sample yields 53,000 or so distinct CDR3 sequences, 9% to 15% seen once. This sample comprised whole blood, obtained at baseline. The origin of the receptors is an adult who was a healthcare worker with PCR-confirmed SARS-CoV-2 infection or an uninfected control (not recorded which).

This clonotype turned up a few times. The chain couples TRBV4-3 to TRBJ2-3, with 7 nucleotides matching TRBD1. Germline CDR1 LGHNA, CDR2 YSLEER. V was clipped by 2 bases and J by 0 bases; unmatched bases: 5. The CDR3 is 16 amino acids. The CDR3 bases are TGCGCCAGCAGCCAATTCGAGACAGGGAGCACAGATACGCAGTATTTT. It encodes CASSQFETGSTDTQYF.

Only a few counts were recorded for this clonotype. V is TRBV5-4 and J is TRBJ2-7; D is uncertain. V was pared by 0 bases and J by 1 base, with 11 bases between. Germline CDR1 SGHNT, CDR2 YYREEE (reference sequence). The CDR3 contains 15 residues. For the CDR3, the DNA is TGTGCCAGCAGCTTGGATTCGGTACCTTCCTACGAGCAGTACTTC. This encodes CASSLDSVPSYEQYF.

The gene calls are TRBV9 and TRBJ2-7; TRBD1 aligns across 11 bases. The CDR3 is 17 residues long. The J segment lost 7 bases and the V segment lost 0 bases, leaving 12 bases of the junction unmatched. The V gene's germline CDR1 is SGDLS and CDR2 YYNGEE. The CDR3 loop is CASSVVPGTGGSQEQYF. The CDR3 nucleotides are TGTGCCAGCAGCGTAGTCCCCGGGACAGGGGGTAGCCAAGAGCAGTACTTC.

The chain employs TRBV10-3 and TRBJ1-1, with a weak D call TRBD1 (5 bases). Germline-derived CDR1 and CDR2 are ENHRY and SYGVKD. The CDR3 length is 13 residues. The V end was cut by 0 bases, the J end by 14 bases, with 16 bases between. The CDR3 coding sequence is TGTGCCATCAGTGAGTCTGGGACGGACATAGACTTCTTT. Residues: CAISESGTDIDFF.

This clonotype was detected a few times. The J gene is TRBJ2-1, the V gene TRBV5-6; D is unclear. CDR1 is SGHDT and CDR2 is YYEEEE in the germline V gene. The CDR3 extends over 17 amino acids. V gave up 4 bases and J gave up 0 bases, with 17 bases separating them. CDR3 residues: CASSRPGWGFSYNEQFF. CDR3 DNA sequence: TGTGCCAGCAGCCGACCTGGTTGGGGATTCTCCTACAATGAGCAGTTCTTC. The entire variable domain, with the rest obtained from reference TRBV5-6 and TRBJ2-1, is as follows: DAGVTQSPTHLIKTRGQQVTLRCSPKSGHDTVSWYQQALGQGPQFIFQYYEEEERQRGNFPDRFSGHQFPNYSSELNVNALLLGDSALYLCASSRPGWGFSYNEQFFGPGTRLTVL.

In its sample, this clonotype was seen many times. This rearrangement joins TRBV7-2 to TRBJ2-3, with 9 bases identical to TRBD2. Trimming cost V 1 base and J 7 bases; bases outside gene matches: 6. Germline V gene sequence: CDR1 SGHTA, CDR2 FQGNSA. The CDR3 has 15 residues. CDR3 loop: CASSLDFASGNTQYF. The CDR3 nucleotides read TGTGCCAGCAGCTTAGATTTCGCTAGCGGGAATACGCAGTATTTT.

This clonotype came up a few times. The rearrangement links TRBV12-3 or TRBV12-4 to TRBJ2-7; tentatively, D is TRBD1 (6 bases). V dropped 6 bases and J dropped 2 bases, with 11 bases sitting between them. The CDR3 covers 13 residues. CDR3 coding DNA: TGTGCCAGCAGATACAGGGATACCTACGAGCAGTACTTC. It codes for CASRYRDTYEQYF.

The chain carries TRBV29-1 and TRBJ2-7, with D hard to call. The CDR3 runs to 14 residues. Trimming cost V 0 bases and J 0 bases, with 9 bases left between them. Germline V CDR1 and CDR2: SQVTM, ANQGSEA. The CDR3 DNA reads as TGCAGCGTTGAAGATCGCCCGTCCTCCTACGAGCAGTACTTC. Translation: CSVEDRPSSYEQYF.

CDR3 in amino acids: CASGSGSPPQYF. Written as DNA, the CDR3 is TGTGCCAGCGGCAGCGGGAGCCCCCCGCAGTATTTT. V and J are TRBV6-5 and TRBJ2-3, with TRBD2 identical over 8 bases. The CDR3 loop spans 12 amino acids. The V and J ends lost 8 bases and 10 bases, in that order; junction bases with no gene match: 8. CDR1 is MNHEY, CDR2 SVGAGI, per germline.

This clonotype was observed a few times. This rearrangement joins TRBV4-2 to TRBJ1-4; D possibly corresponds to TRBD1 (5 bases). The CDR3 totals 14 residues. Trimming removed 0 bases at V and 7 bases at J, with 9 bases between. Germline CDR1 is LGHNA and CDR2 is YNFKEQ. The CDR3 nucleotides are TGTGCCAGCAGCCAAGAGATCGGGGCTGAAAAACTGTTTTTT. Its protein product is CASSQEIGAEKLFF.

V gene TRBV9 combines with J gene TRBJ2-1; D may be TRBD1 (5 bases). V was trimmed by 0 bases and J by 6 bases, leaving 16 bases between them. Germline V gene lookup returns CDR1 SGDLS and CDR2 YYNGEE. The CDR3 length is 16 residues. CDR3 nucleotides: TGTGCCAGCAGCGTAGAGGGGCGGACAATGGGCAATGAGCAGTTCTTC. This gives the protein CASSVEGRTMGNEQFF. Full variable domain (outside the CDR3, taken from reference TRBV9 and TRBJ2-1): DSGVTQTPKHLITATGQRVTLRCSPRSGDLSVYWYQQSLDQGLQFLIQYYNGEERAKGNILERFSAQQFPDLHSELNLSSLELGDSALYFCASSVEGRTMGNEQFFGPGTRLTVL.

This clonotype was recorded a few times. DNA of the CDR3: TGTGCCAGCAGCTTTAGTGCGGGACAGGGTTCCTACGAGCAGTACTTC. As protein: CASSFSAGQGSYEQYF. This chain joins TRBV7-2 and TRBJ2-7, with TRBD1 matching over 9 bases. This CDR3 has 16 amino acids. Germline-derived CDR1 and CDR2 are SGHTA and FQGNSA. After removal of 3 bases from V and 1 base from J, the junction contained 7 bases not matched to a gene.

The chain couples TRBV4-1 to TRBJ2-1, with 7 nucleotides matching TRBD2. CDR3 length: 15 residues. V gave up 1 base and J gave up 8 bases; unmatched junction bases: 8. The germline V gene encodes CDR1 MGHRA and CDR2 YSYEKL. The CDR3 DNA follows: TGCGCCAGCAGCCAAGGAGCGGGATTTACAGATGAGCAGTTCTTC. Its protein is CASSQGAGFTDEQFF.

This clonotype has just a few counts. This chain connects TRBV29-1 to TRBJ2-3, with 7 bases fitting TRBD2. With V trimmed by 6 bases and J by 6 bases, 9 bases remained unmatched. The CDR3 spans 13 residues. The germline gives CDR1 SQVTM, CDR2 ANQGSEA. CDR3 residues: CSVRGGSRDTQYF. As DNA, the CDR3 is TGCAGCGTCCGAGGCGGGAGCCGGGATACGCAGTATTTT.

The sample holds a few counts of this clonotype. The chain employs TRBV20-1 and TRBJ2-1; 13 bases match TRBD2. This CDR3 has 13 amino acids. The germline V gene has CDR1 DFQATT and CDR2 SNEGSKA (reference sequence). V was clipped by 6 bases and J by 9 bases; unmatched bases: 5. In DNA form, the CDR3 reads TGCAGTGCCCGGACTAGCGGGAGCGGTGAGCAGTTCTTC. It codes for CSARTSGSGEQFF.

The gene calls are TRBV27 and TRBJ2-7; tentative D call: TRBD1 (6 bases). The CDR3 runs to 15 residues. Germline V lookup: CDR1 MNHEY, CDR2 SMNVEV (reference sequence). V was clipped by 3 bases and J by 3 bases, with 15 bases between them. CDR3 protein: CASSFRQDFFYEQYF. For the CDR3, the DNA is TGTGCCAGCAGTTTCAGACAGGACTTCTTCTACGAGCAGTACTTC.

V is TRBV28 and J is TRBJ2-7; 11 nucleotides line up with TRBD2. The germline CDR1 and CDR2 sequences are MDHEN and SYDVKM. V lost 5 bases and J lost 1; bases outside the gene matches: 7. The CDR3 runs 16 residues. The CDR3 nucleotides read TGTGCCAGCAGTAGTAGCGGGAGGGCCGGGTCCTACGAGCAGTACTTC. This translates into CASSSSGRAGSYEQYF.

This clonotype came up many times. The V and J genes are TRBV4-3 and TRBJ2-7; D is perhaps TRBD1 (6 bases). The CDR3 contains 16 residues. The germline V gene encodes CDR1 LGHNA and CDR2 YSLEER. The V gene lost 2 bases and the J gene lost 2 bases, with 16 bases spanning the gap. The CDR3 DNA sequence: TGCGCCAGCAGCCAATCCATCGCAGGGGCCGCCTACGAGCAGTACTTC. Translating gives CASSQSIAGAAYEQYF.

This clonotype was observed once. The chain recombines TRBV3-1 with TRBJ1-5; no clear D. V lost 1 base and J 7 bases, leaving 11 bases between the germline ends. CDR3 length: 14 residues. Germline V gene lookup returns CDR1 LGHDT and CDR2 YNNKEL (reference sequence). The CDR3 reads CASSQVQQGQPQHF. The CDR3 DNA reads as TGTGCCAGCAGCCAAGTACAGCAAGGACAGCCCCAGCATTTT.

V usage is TRBV20-1 and J usage is TRBJ2-1, with D tentatively TRBD2 (6 bases). CDR3 length equals 16 residues. V lost 3 bases, J lost 0 bases, and 15 bases lay in between. CDR1 and CDR2 (germline): DFQATT, SNEGSKA (reference sequence). CDR3 nucleotide sequence: TGCAGTGCTAGTGCCCCCGCGGGGCCCTCCTACAATGAGCAGTTCTTC. It encodes CSASAPAGPSYNEQFF.

This clonotype was seen many times. V gene TRBV29-1 combines with J gene TRBJ2-1; D uncertain. V was pared by 4 bases and J by 8 bases, with 9 bases between. The germline gives CDR1 SQVTM, CDR2 ANQGSEA. This CDR3 region has 11 residues. The CDR3 here is CSVGSLDEQFF. In nucleotides, the CDR3 is TGCAGCGTTGGATCCCTGGATGAGCAGTTCTTC.

Only a few counts were recorded for this clonotype. The chain links TRBV7-9 to TRBJ2-3; D is unclear. Trimming pared 1 base from V and 1 base from J, leaving 6 bases between. Germline CDR1 and CDR2: SEHNR and FQNEAQ (reference sequence). The CDR3 spans 14 residues. CDR3 in amino acids: CASSLGLRTDTQYF. The CDR3 nucleotides read TGTGCCAGCAGCTTAGGGCTACGCACAGATACGCAGTATTTT.

The chain combines TRBV6-2 or TRBV6-3 with TRBJ1-1; D unresolved. The germline V gene encodes CDR1 MNHEY and CDR2 SVGEGT. V was trimmed by 6 bases and J by 4 bases, leaving 9 bases between them. The CDR3 consists of 12 residues. CDR3 DNA sequence: TGTGCCAGCAGAGCCAGGACCACTGAAGCTTTCTTT. Translation gives CASRARTTEAFF.

The V and J genes are TRBV24-1 and TRBJ2-1; 8 nucleotides agree with TRBD1. The CDR3 has 18 amino acids. Germline V gene data show CDR1 as KGHDR and CDR2 as SFDVKD. V shed 4 bases, J shed 0 bases, and the junction held 10 bases outside the gene matches. The CDR3: CATSEDRVTLSSYNEQFF. CDR3 coding DNA: TGTGCCACCAGTGAGGACAGGGTAACTCTCAGCTCCTACAATGAGCAGTTCTTC.

The rearrangement joins TRBV11-2 to TRBJ2-7, with 7 bases that match TRBD1. Germline CDR1 reads SGHAT; CDR2 reads FQNNGV. The V and J ends lost 2 bases and 6 bases, in that order; junction bases with no gene match: 10. This CDR3 is 15 amino acids long. CDR3 nucleotide sequence: TGTGCCAGCAGCTTAAGGGACAGTCGGGCCTCCGAGCAGTACTTC. Protein: CASSLRDSRASEQYF.